These 9 T cell receptor beta chains were sequenced from one sample in a study of Ad26.COV2.S vaccination and SARS-CoV-2 variants. Treatment defined: roughly 19 received Ad26.COV2.S at low or high dose, single or two shots; 5 received placebo; per-sample allocation not given. Sample collection was performed on day 63 after the first vaccine or placebo injection. Some clones are missing from TCRdb's copy, which holds only in-frame ones; the method was immunoSEQ multiplex PCR. Here the sample spans about 440,000 clones, 90% being singletons. The source material was peripheral blood, sampled in a trial of Ad26.COV2.S vaccine versus placebo. Receptor source: a person aged 18-60 years who received the Ad26.COV2.S COVID-19 vaccine or a placebo.

V gene TRBV7-9 combines with J gene TRBJ2-3; TRBD2 matches 9 bases. CDR1 and CDR2 (germline): SEHNR, FQNEAQ (reference sequence). V shed 5 bases and J 10 bases; nucleotides not matched to a gene: 13. This CDR3 region has 15 residues. The chain's CDR3 is CASSHPGTSLNSQYF. CDR3 coding DNA: TGTGCCAGCAGCCACCCCGGGACTAGCCTAAATTCGCAGTATTTT.

The chain employs TRBV25-1 and TRBJ1-1; no clear D gene. Trimming took off 6 bases at V and 6 bases at J, with 17 bases between the two ends. The CDR3 runs 14 residues. Germline CDR1 and CDR2: MGHDK and SYGVNS. The CDR3 DNA reads TGTGCCAGCAGCCCACCGGGGATTGTCGCTGAAGCTTTCTTT. Residues: CASSPPGIVAEAFF.

V gene TRBV25-1 combines with J gene TRBJ1-1; D unresolved. Germline-derived CDR1 and CDR2 are MGHDK and SYGVNS. Trimming took off 7 bases at V and 1 base at J, with 4 bases between the two ends. The CDR3 spans 11 residues. In DNA form, the CDR3 reads TGTGCCAGCACAAGGAACACTGAAGCTTTCTTT. Translating it yields CASTRNTEAFF.

About this clone itself: Other DNA sequences in the sample encode the same CDR3. J is TRBJ2-7 and V is TRBV18, with D possibly being TRBD1 or TRBD2 (5 bases each). Germline V gene data show CDR1 as KGHSH and CDR2 as LQKENI. Trimming left V 3 bases short and J 0 bases short, with 9 bases between. CDR3 length equals 14 residues. CDR3 residues: CASSPRGSSYEQYF. The CDR3 nucleotides are TGTGCCAGCTCACCGAGGGGCAGCTCCTACGAGCAGTACTTC.

This chain connects TRBV7-3 to TRBJ2-3; D possibly corresponds to TRBD2 (6 bases). The CDR3 covers 15 residues. Germline CDR1 reads SGHTA; CDR2 reads FQGTGA. V was shortened by 2 bases and J by 3 bases, with 12 bases between the two germline ends. CDR3 coding DNA: TGTGCCAGCAGCTTACACGGGAGTTGGACAGATACGCAGTATTTT. Protein product: CASSLHGSWTDTQYF.

V usage is TRBV11-2 and J usage is TRBJ2-1; tentatively, D is TRBD1 (6 bases). The CDR3 spans 11 residues. Germline lookup yields CDR1 SGHAT and CDR2 FQNNGV. Between the trimmed V and J ends, which lost 5 bases and 14 bases, there was a span of 13 bases. The DNA for the CDR3 is TGTGCCAGCAGCCTTCATGGGACAAAGTTCTTC. It encodes CASSLHGTKFF.

The rearrangement joins TRBV28 to TRBJ1-1; 7 nucleotides line up with TRBD1. Germline CDR1 and CDR2: MDHEN and SYDVKM. The CDR3 runs 13 residues. J was trimmed by 6 bases and V by 4 bases; bases with no gene match: 5. The CDR3 DNA reads TGTGCCAGCAGTTCCCGACAGGGCCCTGAAGCTTTCTTT. Translation gives CASSSRQGPEAFF.

The rearrangement joins TRBV6-5 to TRBJ2-4; 10 nucleotides line up with TRBD1. The ends lost 8 bases at V and 0 bases at J; junction bases unmatched: 1. Germline CDR1 and CDR2: MNHEY and SVGAGI. The CDR3 covers 14 residues. CDR3 nucleotides: TGTGCCAGCGACAGGGGGCCAGCCAAAAACATTCAGTACTTC. Its protein product is CASDRGPAKNIQYF.

In its sample, this clone was seen once. This chain joins TRBV9 and TRBJ2-3; D is undetermined. Trimming stripped 0 bases from V and 0 bases from J, with 8 bases between. Germline V lookup: CDR1 SGDLS, CDR2 YYNGEE. The CDR3 is made up of 15 amino acids. The CDR3 DNA follows: TGTGCCAGCAGCGTAGCTACGGGCAGCACAGATACGCAGTATTTT. Its translation is CASSVATGSTDTQYF.